Presented here are 18 T cell receptor beta chains from one specimen sequenced in a study of PD-1 blockade in classical Hodgkin lymphoma (TCRdb year 2020). Libraries were built with the immunoSEQ multiplex PCR assay. TCRdb took over this immuneACCESS table, retaining in-frame rearrangements with V and J assigned. Such tables are incomplete; in checked studies, under half of the missing clones stem from an unresolved V gene, and the remainder is unexplained. The sample table holds tens of thousands of clones, of which roughly 89% were seen once. The ten largest make up about 20% of the sample. The time point label here, explained by the study, means: cycle 1 day 1 (C1D1), immediately before nivolumab initiation. Relapse after autologous stem cell transplantation had occurred in all trial patients, and cohorts A, B and C were distinguished by prior brentuximab vedotin exposure. The sequences come from peripheral blood mononuclear cells (PBMCs), collected at baseline. All receptors derive from a human donor with classical Hodgkin lymphoma.

The gene calls are TRBV30 and TRBJ2-1; possible D gene TRBD2, 6 bases. Germline CDR1 reads GTSNPN; CDR2 reads SVGIG (reference sequence). Trimming removed 1 base from V and 1 base from J, with 14 bases in between. The CDR3 has 16 amino acids. The CDR3 here is CAWSDLAHLSYNEQFF. DNA for the CDR3: TGTGCCTGGAGTGACCTAGCGCACCTTTCCTACAATGAGCAGTTCTTC. Supplemented by reference TRBV30 and TRBJ2-1, the full variable domain reads SQTIHQWPATLVQPVGSPLSLECTVEGTSNPNLYWYRQAAGRGLQLLFYSVGIGQISSEVPQNLSASRPQDRQFILSSKKLLLSDSGFYLCAWSDLAHLSYNEQFFGPGTRLTVL.

The rearrangement links TRBV30 to TRBJ2-7; perhaps TRBD1 as D (5 bases). The V gene's germline CDR1 is GTSNPN and CDR2 SVGIG (reference sequence). V shed 1 base and J shed 0 bases, with 10 bases lying between them. This CDR3 has 14 amino acids. CDR3 nucleotide sequence: TGTGCCTGGAGTGCAATGGGGCCCTCCTACGAGCAGTACTTC. This sequence encodes CAWSAMGPSYEQYF.

The chain combines TRBV19 with TRBJ2-4; D is unclear. Between the trimmed V and J ends, which lost 6 bases and 1 base, there was a span of 13 bases. The CDR3 is made up of 15 amino acids. CDR1 LNHDA and CDR2 SQIVND come from the germline V gene (reference sequence). This CDR3 reads CASSRIIGAKNIQYF. The CDR3 nucleotides read TGTGCCAGTAGCCGGATAATAGGGGCCAAAAACATTCAGTACTTC. Combining the CDR3 with reference TRBV19 and TRBJ2-4 gives the whole variable domain DGGITQSPKYLFRKEGQNVTLSCEQNLNHDAMYWYRQDPGQGLRLIYYSQIVNDFQKGDIAEGYSVSREKKESFPLTVTSAQKNPTAFYLCASSRIIGAKNIQYFGAGTRLSVL.

The chain has TRBV14 and TRBJ2-7; D may be TRBD1 or TRBD2 (6 bases each). The V and J ends lost 2 bases and 7 bases respectively, with 24 bases between them. The CDR3 loop spans 17 amino acids. Germline CDR1 SGHDN, CDR2 FVKESK. CDR3 coding DNA: TGTGCCAGCAGCCAAAATAGGGGGAGCATAACGGCGGGGGAGCAGTACTTC. Protein sequence: CASSQNRGSITAGEQYF.

The chain uses TRBV2 and TRBJ2-1; D is tentatively TRBD1 or TRBD2 (5 bases each). The CDR3 runs to 12 residues. V dropped 8 bases and J dropped 12 bases, with 17 bases sitting between them. The germline gives CDR1 SNHLY, CDR2 FYNNEI. CDR3 sequence: CASRDASQGQFF. CDR3 DNA sequence: TGTGCCAGCCGGGACGCCTCCCAAGGGCAGTTCTTC.

V is TRBV7-6 and J is TRBJ2-1; 8 bases agree with TRBD1. The CDR3 spans 15 residues. The germline CDR1 and CDR2 sequences are SGHVS and FNYEAQ. J lost 6 bases, V lost 4 bases, and 8 bases had no gene match. CDR3 amino acids: CASSYTTGERNEQFF. CDR3 DNA: TGTGCCAGCAGCTACACGACAGGGGAGCGCAATGAGCAGTTCTTC.

The gene calls are TRBV19 and TRBJ2-5; maybe TRBD1 (6 bases). The CDR3 covers 16 residues. V was pared by 6 bases and J by 2 bases, with 19 bases between. Germline V gives CDR1 LNHDA, CDR2 SQIVND (reference sequence). The CDR3: CASRYGVGTPQETQYF. The CDR3 DNA reads as TGTGCCAGTAGGTATGGGGTCGGGACACCGCAAGAGACCCAGTACTTC.

This chain connects TRBV10-3 to TRBJ1-4; D ambiguous. The V and J ends lost 10 bases and 5 bases respectively, with 20 bases between them. In germline, CDR1 is ENHRY, CDR2 SYGVKD. The CDR3 runs 15 residues. CDR3 region: CATPRPRPLNEKLFF. CDR3 in DNA: TGTGCCACCCCAAGACCCCGACCTCTGAATGAAAAACTGTTTTTT.

The chain recombines TRBV4-1 with TRBJ1-1; TRBD1 matches at 7 bases. The CDR3 contains 14 residues. Per the germline V gene, CDR1 is MGHRA and CDR2 is YSYEKL. After removal of 4 bases from V and 9 bases from J, the junction contained 11 bases not matched to a gene. CDR3: CASSLLPTGEKAFF. CDR3 bases: TGCGCCAGCAGCCTACTCCCAACAGGGGAGAAAGCTTTCTTT.

J is TRBJ1-2 and V is TRBV27; unclear D gene. Germline assignment: CDR1 MNHEY and CDR2 SMNVEV (reference sequence). The CDR3 totals 12 residues. The V end was cut by 4 bases, the J end by 4 bases, with 7 bases between. CDR3 coding DNA: TGTGCCAGCAGTTCGACCGGCTATGGCTACACCTTC. This sequence encodes CASSSTGYGYTF.

The V call is TRBV28, the J call TRBJ2-2; 7 bases agree with TRBD1. The CDR3 is 15 residues long. CDR1 and CDR2 (germline): MDHEN, SYDVKM. The V gene end was trimmed by 2 bases and the J gene end by 3 bases; junction bases not matched to a gene: 3. CDR3 amino acids: CASSLGTEYTGELFF. Written as DNA, the CDR3 is TGTGCCAGCAGTTTAGGGACAGAGTACACCGGGGAGCTGTTTTTT.

The chain joins TRBV7-9 to TRBJ1-2; 9 bases are shared with TRBD1. After removal of 0 bases from V and 4 bases from J, the junction contained 12 bases not matched to a gene. Germline CDR1 is SEHNR and CDR2 is FQNEAQ (reference sequence). The CDR3 consists of 18 residues. The CDR3 sequence: CASSLALLQGAKGYGYTF. Written as DNA, the CDR3 is TGTGCCAGCAGCTTAGCTCTCTTACAGGGGGCGAAAGGCTATGGCTACACCTTC. The complete variable domain, with remaining parts taken from reference TRBV7-9 and TRBJ1-2, reads DTGVSQNPRHKITKRGQNVTFRCDPISEHNRLYWYRQTLGQGPEFLTYFQNEAQLEKSRLLSDRFSAERPKGSFSTLEIQRTEQGDSAMYLCASSLALLQGAKGYGYTFGSGTRLTVV.

The CDR3 reads CASSPDWSSYEQYF. The CDR3, as DNA: TGTGCCAGCAGCCCCGACTGGAGCTCCTACGAGCAGTACTTC. The chain combines TRBV27 with TRBJ2-7, with D unclear. The CDR3 sequence is 14 residues long. V lost 6 bases and J lost 0, with 12 bases in between. The germline gives CDR1 MNHEY, CDR2 SMNVEV (reference sequence).

CDR3 sequence reads: CASSYRGLNTEAFF. The CDR3 DNA sequence: TGTGCCAGCAGTTACAGGGGTCTAAACACTGAAGCTTTCTTT. The V gene is TRBV28, the J gene TRBJ1-1, with 7 bases fitting TRBD1. CDR3 length equals 14 residues. CDR1 and CDR2 from the germline V gene are MDHEN and SYDVKM. V shed 4 bases and J 2 bases; nucleotides not matched to a gene: 4.

This chain joins TRBV7-9 and TRBJ1-2; D is possibly TRBD1 (5 bases). CDR3 length: 16 amino acids. Looked up from germline, CDR1 is SEHNR and CDR2 is FQNEAQ (reference sequence). Trimming removed 5 bases from V and 4 bases from J, with 20 bases in between. CDR3 sequence reads: CASSLTFRDLVYGYTF. The DNA of the CDR3 is TGTGCCAGCAGCCTTACTTTCCGGGACTTGGTCTATGGCTACACCTTC.

J is TRBJ2-7 and V is TRBV19, with D perhaps TRBD1 (6 bases). This CDR3 is built from 13 residues. Trimming stripped 6 bases from V and 5 bases from J, with 14 bases between. Germline loops: CDR1 LNHDA, CDR2 SQIVND (reference sequence). CDR3 nucleotides: TGTGCCAGTAGCCTACAGGGATCGGACGAGCAGTACTTC. It codes for CASSLQGSDEQYF.

This rearrangement joins TRBV5-1 to TRBJ1-1; 9 positions agree with TRBD1. The CDR3 covers 14 residues. The J segment lost 5 bases and the V segment lost 4 bases, leaving 6 bases of the junction unmatched. Germline CDR1 reads SGHRS; CDR2 reads YFSETQ. The CDR3 DNA reads TGCGCCAGCAGCGCCCAGACAGGGGGTACTGAAGCTTTCTTT. Translation gives CASSAQTGGTEAFF.

The chain employs TRBV5-6 and TRBJ2-7, with 11 positions matching TRBD2. The CDR3 sequence is 13 residues long. Germline CDR1 SGHDT, CDR2 YYEEEE. The trim removed 2 bases at V and 9 bases at J, leaving 4 bases unmatched. The CDR3 reads CASSFSGRAGQYF. The CDR3 nucleotides read TGTGCCAGCAGCTTTAGCGGGAGGGCCGGGCAGTACTTC.